This entry features one T cell receptor (beta chain) sequence. Its antigen is currently unknown. The people who gave samples were healthy Caucasians from Russia, aged roughly 6 to 90. The draw of peripheral blood yielded approximately 10 milliliters from each donor. The entry originates in a study of blood T cells in healthy people across ages. Combining a sample-barcoded 5' primer with a J-beta primer mix, a second PCR ran for roughly 6 to 12 cycles. One entry per CDR3 protein results from TCRdb running MiXCR on the 5' RACE reads. The sample holds about 1.4 million distinct CDR3 sequences, roughly 59% seen once. Study-level results: Estimated diversity across one million T cells was deemed an underestimate.

Germline assignment: CDR1 SEHNR and CDR2 FQNEAQ (reference sequence). Trimming removed 7 bases from V and 9 bases from J, with 10 bases in between. The CDR3 has 11 residues. Sequencing was performed on blood. The sequence derives from a man aged 18 to 29 in good health. The chain combines TRBV7-9 with TRBJ2-1; D not certain. CDR3 DNA sequence: TGTGCCAGCAATTCTATGGGTGAGCAGTTCTTC. Translating gives CASNSMGEQFF.